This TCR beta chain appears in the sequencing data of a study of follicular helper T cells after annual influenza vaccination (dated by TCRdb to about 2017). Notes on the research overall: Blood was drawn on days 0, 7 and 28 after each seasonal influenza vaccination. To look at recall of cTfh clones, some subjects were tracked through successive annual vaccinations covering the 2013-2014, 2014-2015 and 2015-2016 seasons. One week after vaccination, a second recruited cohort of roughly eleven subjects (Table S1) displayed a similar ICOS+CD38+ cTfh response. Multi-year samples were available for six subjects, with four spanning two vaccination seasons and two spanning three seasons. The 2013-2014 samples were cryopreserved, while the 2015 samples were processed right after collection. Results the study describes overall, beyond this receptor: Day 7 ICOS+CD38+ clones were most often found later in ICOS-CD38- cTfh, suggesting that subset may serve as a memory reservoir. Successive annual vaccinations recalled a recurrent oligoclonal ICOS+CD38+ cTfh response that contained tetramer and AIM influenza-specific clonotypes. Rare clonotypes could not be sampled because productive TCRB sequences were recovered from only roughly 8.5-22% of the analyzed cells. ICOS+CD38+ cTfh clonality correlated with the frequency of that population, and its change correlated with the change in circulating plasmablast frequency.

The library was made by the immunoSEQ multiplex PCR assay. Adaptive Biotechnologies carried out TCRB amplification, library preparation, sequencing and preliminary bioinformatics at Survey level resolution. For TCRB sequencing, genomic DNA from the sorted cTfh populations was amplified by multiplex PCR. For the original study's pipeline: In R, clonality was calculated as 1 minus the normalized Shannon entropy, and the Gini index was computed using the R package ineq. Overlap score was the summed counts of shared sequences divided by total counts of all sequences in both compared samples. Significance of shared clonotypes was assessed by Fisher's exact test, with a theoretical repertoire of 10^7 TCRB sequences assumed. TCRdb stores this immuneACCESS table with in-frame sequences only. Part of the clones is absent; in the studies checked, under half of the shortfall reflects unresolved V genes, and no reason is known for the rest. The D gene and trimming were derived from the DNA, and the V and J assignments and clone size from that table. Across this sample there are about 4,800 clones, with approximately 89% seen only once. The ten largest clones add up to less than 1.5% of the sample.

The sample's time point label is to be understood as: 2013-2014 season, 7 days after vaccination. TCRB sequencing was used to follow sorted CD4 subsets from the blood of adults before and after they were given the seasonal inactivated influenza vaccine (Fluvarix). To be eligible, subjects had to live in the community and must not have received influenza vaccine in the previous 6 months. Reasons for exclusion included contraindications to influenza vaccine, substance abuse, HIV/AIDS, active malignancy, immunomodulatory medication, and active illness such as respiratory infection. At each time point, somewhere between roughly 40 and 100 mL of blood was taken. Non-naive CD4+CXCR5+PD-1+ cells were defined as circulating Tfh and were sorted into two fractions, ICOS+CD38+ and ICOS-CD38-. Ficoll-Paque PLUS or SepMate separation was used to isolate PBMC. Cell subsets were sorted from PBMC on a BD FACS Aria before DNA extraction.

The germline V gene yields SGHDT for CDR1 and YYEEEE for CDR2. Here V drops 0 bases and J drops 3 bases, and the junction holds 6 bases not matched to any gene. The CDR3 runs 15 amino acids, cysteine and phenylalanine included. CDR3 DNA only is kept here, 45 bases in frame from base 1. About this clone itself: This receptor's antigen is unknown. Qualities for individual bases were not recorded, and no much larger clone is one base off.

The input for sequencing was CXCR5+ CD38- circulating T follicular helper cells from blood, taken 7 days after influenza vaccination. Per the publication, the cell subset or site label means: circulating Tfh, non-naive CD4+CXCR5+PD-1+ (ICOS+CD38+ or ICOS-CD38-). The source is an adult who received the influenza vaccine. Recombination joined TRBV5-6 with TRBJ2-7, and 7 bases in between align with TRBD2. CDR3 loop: CASSLVGGRVYEQYF. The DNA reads TGTGCCAGCAGCTTGGTCGGCGGGAGAGTCTACGAGCAGTACTTC.